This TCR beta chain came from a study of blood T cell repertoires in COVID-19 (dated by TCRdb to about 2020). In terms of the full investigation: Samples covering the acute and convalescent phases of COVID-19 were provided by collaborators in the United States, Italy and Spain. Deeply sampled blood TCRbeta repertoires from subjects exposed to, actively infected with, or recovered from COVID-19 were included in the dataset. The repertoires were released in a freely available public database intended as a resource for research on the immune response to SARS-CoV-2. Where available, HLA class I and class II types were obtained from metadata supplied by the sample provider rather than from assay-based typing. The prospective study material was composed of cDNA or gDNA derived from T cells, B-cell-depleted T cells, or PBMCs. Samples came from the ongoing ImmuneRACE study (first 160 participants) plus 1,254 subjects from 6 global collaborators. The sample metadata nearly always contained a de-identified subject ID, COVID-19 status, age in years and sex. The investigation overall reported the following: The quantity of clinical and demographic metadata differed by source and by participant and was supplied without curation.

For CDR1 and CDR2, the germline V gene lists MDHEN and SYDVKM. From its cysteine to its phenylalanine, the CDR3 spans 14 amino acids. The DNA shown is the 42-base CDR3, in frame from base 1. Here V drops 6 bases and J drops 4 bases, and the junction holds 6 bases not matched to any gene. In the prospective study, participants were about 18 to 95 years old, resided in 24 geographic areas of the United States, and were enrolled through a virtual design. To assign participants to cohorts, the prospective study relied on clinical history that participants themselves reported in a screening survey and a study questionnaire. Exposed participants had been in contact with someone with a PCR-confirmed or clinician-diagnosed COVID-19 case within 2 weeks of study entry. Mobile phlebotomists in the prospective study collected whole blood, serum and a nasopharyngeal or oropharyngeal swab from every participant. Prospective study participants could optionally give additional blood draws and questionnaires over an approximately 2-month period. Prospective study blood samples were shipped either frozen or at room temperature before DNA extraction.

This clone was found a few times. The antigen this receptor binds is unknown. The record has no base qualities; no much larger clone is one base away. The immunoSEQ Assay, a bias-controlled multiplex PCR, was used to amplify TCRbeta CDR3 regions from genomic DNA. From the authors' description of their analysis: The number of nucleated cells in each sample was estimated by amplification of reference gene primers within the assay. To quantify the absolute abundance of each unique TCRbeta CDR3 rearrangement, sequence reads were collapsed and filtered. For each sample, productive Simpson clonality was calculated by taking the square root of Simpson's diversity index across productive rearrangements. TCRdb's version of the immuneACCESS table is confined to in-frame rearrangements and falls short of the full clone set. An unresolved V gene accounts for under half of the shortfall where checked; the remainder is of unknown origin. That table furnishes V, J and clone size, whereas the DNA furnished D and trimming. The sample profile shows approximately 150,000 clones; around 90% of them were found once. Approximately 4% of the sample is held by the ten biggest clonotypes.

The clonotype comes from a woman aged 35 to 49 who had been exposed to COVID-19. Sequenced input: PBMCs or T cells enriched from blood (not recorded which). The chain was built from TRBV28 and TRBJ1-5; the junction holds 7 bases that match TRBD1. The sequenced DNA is TGTGCCAGCAGAAATGGACAGGCGAATCAGCCCCAGCATTTT. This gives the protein CASRNGQANQPQHF.